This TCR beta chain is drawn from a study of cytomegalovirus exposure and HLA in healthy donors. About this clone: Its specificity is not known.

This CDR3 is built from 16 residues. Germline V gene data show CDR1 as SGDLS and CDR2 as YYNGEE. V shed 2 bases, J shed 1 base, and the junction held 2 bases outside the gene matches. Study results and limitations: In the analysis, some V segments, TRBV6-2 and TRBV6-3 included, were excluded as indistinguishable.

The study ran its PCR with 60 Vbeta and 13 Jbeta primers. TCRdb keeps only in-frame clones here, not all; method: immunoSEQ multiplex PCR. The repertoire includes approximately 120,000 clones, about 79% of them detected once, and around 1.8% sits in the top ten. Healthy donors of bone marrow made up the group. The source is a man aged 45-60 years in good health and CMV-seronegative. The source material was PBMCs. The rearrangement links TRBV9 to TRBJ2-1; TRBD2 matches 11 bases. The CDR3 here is CASSVSGGASYNEQFF. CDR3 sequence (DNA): TGTGCCAGCAGCGTTAGCGGGGGGGCGTCCTACAATGAGCAGTTCTTC.